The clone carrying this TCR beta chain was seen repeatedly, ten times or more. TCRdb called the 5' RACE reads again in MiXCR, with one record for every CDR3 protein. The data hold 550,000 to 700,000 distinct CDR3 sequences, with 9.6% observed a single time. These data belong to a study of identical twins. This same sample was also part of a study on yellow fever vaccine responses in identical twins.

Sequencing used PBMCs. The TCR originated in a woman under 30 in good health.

CDR3 in DNA: TGCGCCAGCAGCCAAGATCGGTCAGGGGCCTACGAGCAGTACTTC. Residues: CASSQDRSGAYEQYF. The rearrangement joins TRBV4-3 to TRBJ2-7, with a weak D call TRBD1 (6 bases). V was shortened by 0 bases and J by 2 bases, with 11 bases between the two germline ends. The length of the CDR3 is 15 residues. From germline, CDR1 is LGHNA and CDR2 YSLEER.